This section outlines one T cell receptor (beta chain) sequence together with its context. These data are taken from a study of shared clonotypes between healthy human individuals. Germline values: CDR1 MDHEN, CDR2 SYDVKM. The CDR3 sequence is 13 residues long. Trimming cost V 8 bases and J 8 bases; bases outside gene matches: 10. Sequenced by immunoSEQ multiplex PCR; TCRdb stores in-frame clones only, minus some. The sample consists of 2 million to 2.5 million clones, just over 90% of them appearing once. The clonotype comes from a man aged 18 to 29 in good health. Some clones in this sample may be carry-over from other donors' samples. The chain combines TRBV28 with TRBJ1-2, with TRBD1 identical over 8 bases. What was sequenced was naive CD4+ T cells from PBMCs. Documented subset: CD45RA+ positively selected. This CDR3 reads CASLSDRGEGYTF. The CDR3 DNA sequence: TGTGCCAGCCTCTCTGACAGGGGAGAAGGCTACACCTTC.